This T cell receptor (beta chain) originates from a study of blood T cell repertoires in COVID-19. Profiling relied on immunoSEQ multiplex PCR, and the TCRdb table lists in-frame clones only, not all of them. Altogether 140,000 to 150,000 clones are present, 80% to 90% being singletons, with the ten largest covering 30% to 45%. The CDR3 runs to 14 residues. V was clipped by 2 bases and J by 4 bases, with 8 bases between them. Germline lookup yields CDR1 SEHNR and CDR2 FQNEAQ (reference sequence). The source of this sequence is a human donor in a cohort sampled during active COVID-19. Sample: peripheral blood. This chain uses TRBV7-9 with TRBJ1-4; perhaps TRBD1 as D (6 bases). CDR3: CASSLRTDNEKLFF. The CDR3 DNA follows: TGTGCCAGCAGCTTACGGACAGATAATGAAAAACTGTTTTTT.